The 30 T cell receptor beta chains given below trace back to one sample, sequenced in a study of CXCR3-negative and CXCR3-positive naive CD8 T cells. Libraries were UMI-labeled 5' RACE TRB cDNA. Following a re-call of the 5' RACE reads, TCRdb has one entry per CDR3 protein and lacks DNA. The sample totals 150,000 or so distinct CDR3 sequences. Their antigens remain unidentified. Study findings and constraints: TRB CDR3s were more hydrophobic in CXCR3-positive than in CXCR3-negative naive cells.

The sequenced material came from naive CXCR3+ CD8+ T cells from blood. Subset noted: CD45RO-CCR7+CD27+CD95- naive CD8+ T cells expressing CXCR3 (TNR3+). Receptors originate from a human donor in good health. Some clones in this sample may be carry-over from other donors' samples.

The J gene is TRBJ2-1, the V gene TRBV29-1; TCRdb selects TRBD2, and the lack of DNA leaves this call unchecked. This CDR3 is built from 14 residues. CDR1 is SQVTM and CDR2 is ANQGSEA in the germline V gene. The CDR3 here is CSVYRAGEANEQFF.

Here the CDR3 reads CATSPPGGDGTEAFF. The chain joins TRBV28 to TRBJ1-1; TCRdb gives TRBD1 as the D gene, but with no DNA this cannot be confirmed. The CDR3 covers 15 residues. CDR1 MDHEN and CDR2 SYDVKM come from the germline V gene.

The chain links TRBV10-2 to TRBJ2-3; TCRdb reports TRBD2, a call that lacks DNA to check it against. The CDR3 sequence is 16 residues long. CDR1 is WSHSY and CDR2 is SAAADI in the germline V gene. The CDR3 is CASSSPRTRYTDTQYF.

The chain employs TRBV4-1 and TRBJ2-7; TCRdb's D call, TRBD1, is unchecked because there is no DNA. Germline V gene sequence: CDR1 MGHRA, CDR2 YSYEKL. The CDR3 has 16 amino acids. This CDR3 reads CASSQDNPGGGYEQYF.

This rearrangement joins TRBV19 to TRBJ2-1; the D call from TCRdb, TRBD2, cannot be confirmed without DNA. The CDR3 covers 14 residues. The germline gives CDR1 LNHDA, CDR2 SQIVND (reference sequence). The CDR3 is CASTPGLIYNEQFF.

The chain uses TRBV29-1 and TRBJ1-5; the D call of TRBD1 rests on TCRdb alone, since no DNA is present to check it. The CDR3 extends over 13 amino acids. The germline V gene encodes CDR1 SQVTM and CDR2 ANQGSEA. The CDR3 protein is CSVKQGFDQPQHF.

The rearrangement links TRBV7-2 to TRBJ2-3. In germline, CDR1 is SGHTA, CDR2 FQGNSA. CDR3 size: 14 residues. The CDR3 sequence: CASSSIASTDTQYF.

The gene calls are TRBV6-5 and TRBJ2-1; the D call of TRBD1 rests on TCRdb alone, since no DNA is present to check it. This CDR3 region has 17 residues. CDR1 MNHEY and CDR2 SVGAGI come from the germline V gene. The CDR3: CASRPQGAYISYNEQFF.

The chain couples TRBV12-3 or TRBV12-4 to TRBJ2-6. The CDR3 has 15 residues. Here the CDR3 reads CASSLGVSGANVLTF.

CDR3 region: CASSLRDGAYEQYF. The V gene is TRBV4-1, the J gene TRBJ2-7; absent DNA, TCRdb's TRBD2 call cannot be checked. In germline, CDR1 is MGHRA, CDR2 YSYEKL. The CDR3 length is 14 residues.

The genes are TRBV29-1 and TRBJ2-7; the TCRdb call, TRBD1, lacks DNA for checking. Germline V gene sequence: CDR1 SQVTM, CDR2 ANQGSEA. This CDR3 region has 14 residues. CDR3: CSVEGAGDNYEQYF.

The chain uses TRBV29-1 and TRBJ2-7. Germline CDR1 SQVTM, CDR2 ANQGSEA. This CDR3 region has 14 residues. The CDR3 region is CSVEDRYSPYEQYF.

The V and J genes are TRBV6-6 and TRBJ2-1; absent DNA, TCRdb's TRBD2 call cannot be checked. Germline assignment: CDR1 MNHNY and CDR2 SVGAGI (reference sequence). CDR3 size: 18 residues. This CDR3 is CASSYQTNAGRNYNEQFF.

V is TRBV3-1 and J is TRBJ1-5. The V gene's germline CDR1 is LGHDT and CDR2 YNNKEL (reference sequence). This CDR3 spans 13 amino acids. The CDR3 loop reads CASSPGGGQPQHF.

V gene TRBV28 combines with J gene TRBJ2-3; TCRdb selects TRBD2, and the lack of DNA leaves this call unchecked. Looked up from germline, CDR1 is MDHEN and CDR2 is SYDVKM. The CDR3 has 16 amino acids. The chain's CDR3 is CASTRRGGSGTDTQYF. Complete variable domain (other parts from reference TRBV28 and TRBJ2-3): DVKVTQSSRYLVKRTGEKVFLECVQDMDHENMFWYRQDPGLGLRLIYFSYDVKMKEKGDIPEGYSVSREKKERFSLILESASTNQTSMYLCASTRRGGSGTDTQYFGPGTRLTVL.

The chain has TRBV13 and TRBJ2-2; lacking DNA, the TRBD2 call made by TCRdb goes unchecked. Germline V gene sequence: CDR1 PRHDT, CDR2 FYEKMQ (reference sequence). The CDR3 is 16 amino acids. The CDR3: CASSPTSGTNTGELFF.

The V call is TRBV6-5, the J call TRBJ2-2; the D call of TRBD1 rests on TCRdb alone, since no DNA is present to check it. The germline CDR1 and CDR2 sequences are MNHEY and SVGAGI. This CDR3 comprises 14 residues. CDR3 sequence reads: CASSSGTQPGELFF.

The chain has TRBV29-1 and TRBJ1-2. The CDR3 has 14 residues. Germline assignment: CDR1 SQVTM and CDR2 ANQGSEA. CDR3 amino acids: CSVEEDSPSGGYTF. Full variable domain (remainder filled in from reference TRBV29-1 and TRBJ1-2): SAVISQKPSRDICQRGTSLTIQCQVDSQVTMMFWYRQQPGQSLTLIATANQGSEATYESGFVIDKFPISRPNLTFSTLTVSNMSPEDSSIYLCSVEEDSPSGGYTFGSGTRLTVV.

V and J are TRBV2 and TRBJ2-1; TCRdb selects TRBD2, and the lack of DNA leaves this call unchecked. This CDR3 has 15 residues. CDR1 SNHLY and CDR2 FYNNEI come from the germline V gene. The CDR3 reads CAIEGRLEPYNEQFF.

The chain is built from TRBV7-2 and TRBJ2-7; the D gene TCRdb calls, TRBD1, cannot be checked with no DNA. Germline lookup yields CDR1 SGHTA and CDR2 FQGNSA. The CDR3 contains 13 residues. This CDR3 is CASRQGAVYEQYF.

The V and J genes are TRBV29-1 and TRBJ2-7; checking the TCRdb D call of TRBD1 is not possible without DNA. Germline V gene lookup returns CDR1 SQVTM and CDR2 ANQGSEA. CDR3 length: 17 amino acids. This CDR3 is CSVEGVLRGQANYEQYF.

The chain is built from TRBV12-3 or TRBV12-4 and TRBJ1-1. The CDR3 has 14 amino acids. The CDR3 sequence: CASSPTQGNTEAFF.

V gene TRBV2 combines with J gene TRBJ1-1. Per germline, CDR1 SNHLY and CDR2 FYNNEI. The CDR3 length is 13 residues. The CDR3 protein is CASSERGYTEAFF.

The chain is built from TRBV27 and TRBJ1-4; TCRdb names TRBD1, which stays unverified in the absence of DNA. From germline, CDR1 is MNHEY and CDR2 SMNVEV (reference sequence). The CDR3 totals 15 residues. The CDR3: CASSRGDGLNEKLFF.

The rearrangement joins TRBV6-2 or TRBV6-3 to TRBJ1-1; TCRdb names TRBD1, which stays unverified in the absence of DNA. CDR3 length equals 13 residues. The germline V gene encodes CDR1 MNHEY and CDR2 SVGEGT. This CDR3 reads CASSSTENTEAFF.

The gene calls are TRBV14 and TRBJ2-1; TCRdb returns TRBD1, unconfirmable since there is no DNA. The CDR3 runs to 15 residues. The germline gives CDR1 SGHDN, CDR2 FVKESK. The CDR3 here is CASSLRQGAYNAQFF.

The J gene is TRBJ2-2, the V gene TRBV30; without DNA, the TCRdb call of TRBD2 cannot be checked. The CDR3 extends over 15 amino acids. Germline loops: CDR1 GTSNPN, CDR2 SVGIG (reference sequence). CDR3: CAWSVVLAGTGELFF.

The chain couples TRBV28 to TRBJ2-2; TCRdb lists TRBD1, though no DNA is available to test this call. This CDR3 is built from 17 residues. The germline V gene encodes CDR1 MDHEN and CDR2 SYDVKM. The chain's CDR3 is CASSNREGGLFTGELFF.

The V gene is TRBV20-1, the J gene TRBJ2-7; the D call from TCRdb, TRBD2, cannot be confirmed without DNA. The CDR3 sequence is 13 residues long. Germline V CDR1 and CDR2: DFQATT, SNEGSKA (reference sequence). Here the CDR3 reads CSARDDYTYEQYF.

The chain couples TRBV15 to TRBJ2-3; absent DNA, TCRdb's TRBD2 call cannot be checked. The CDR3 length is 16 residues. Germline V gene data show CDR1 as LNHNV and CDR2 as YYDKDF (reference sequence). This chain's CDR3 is CATSRARRLTTDTQYF.